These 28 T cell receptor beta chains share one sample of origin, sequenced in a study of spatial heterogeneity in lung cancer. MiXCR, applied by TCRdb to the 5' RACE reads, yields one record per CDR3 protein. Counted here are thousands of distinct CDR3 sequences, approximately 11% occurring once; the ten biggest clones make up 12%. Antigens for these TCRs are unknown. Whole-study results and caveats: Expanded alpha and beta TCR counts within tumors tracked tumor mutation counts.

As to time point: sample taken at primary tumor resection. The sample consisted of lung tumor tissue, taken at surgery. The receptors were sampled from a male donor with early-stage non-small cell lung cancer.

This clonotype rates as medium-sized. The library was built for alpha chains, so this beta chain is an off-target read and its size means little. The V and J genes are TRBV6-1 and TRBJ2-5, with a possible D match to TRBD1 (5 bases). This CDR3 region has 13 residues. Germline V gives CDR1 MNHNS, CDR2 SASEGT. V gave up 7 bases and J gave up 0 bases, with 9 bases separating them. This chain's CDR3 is CASNRQNQETQYF. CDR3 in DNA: TGTGCCAGCAACCGACAGAACCAAGAGACCCAGTACTTC.

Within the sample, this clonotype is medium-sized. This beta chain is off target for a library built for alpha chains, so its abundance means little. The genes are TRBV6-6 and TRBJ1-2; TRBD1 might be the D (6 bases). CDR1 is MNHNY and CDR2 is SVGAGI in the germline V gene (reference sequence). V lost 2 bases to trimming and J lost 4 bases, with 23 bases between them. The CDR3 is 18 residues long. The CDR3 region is CASSYPRGTGTRGYGYTF. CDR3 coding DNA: TGTGCCAGCAGTTACCCGCGTGGAACAGGGACACGCGGCTATGGCTACACCTTC.

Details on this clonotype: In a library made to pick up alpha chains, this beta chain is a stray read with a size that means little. The CDR3 nucleotides read TGTGCCAGCAGTCCCTACGGACAGGGGCCCCGCCAAGAGACCCAGTACTTC. It specifies CASSPYGQGPRQETQYF. V usage is TRBV12-3 or TRBV12-4 and J usage is TRBJ2-5, with 9 bases lining up with TRBD1. J was trimmed by 1 base and V by 5 bases; bases with no gene match: 11. The CDR3 spans 17 residues.

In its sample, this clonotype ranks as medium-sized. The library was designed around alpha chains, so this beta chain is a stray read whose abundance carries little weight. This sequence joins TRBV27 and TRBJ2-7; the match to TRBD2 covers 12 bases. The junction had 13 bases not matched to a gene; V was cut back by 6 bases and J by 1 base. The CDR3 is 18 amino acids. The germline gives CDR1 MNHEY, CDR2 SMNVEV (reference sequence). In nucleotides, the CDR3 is TGTGCCAGCAGGGAACAGGGGGGGACTAGCGGGCTGTCCTACGAGCAGTACTTC. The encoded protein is CASREQGGTSGLSYEQYF.

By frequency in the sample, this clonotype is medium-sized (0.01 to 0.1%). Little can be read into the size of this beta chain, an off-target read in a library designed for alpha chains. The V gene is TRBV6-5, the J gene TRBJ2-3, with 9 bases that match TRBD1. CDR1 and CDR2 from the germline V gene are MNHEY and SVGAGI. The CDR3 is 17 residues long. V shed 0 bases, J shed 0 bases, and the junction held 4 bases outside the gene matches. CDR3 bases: TGTGCCAGCAGTTACTCGACAGGGGGGCGTAGCACAGATACGCAGTATTTT. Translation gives CASSYSTGGRSTDTQYF.

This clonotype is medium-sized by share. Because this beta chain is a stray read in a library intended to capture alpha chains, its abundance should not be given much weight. CDR3 nucleotides: TGTGCCAGCAGTTTCTCGGCAGGGGGCGTGGGTAACTATGGCTACACCTTC. Amino acid sequence: CASSFSAGGVGNYGYTF. The chain has TRBV28 and TRBJ1-2, with TRBD1 identical over 8 bases. Germline CDR1 MDHEN, CDR2 SYDVKM. Unmatched junction bases numbered 10, after V lost 3 bases and J lost 1 base. The CDR3 totals 17 residues.

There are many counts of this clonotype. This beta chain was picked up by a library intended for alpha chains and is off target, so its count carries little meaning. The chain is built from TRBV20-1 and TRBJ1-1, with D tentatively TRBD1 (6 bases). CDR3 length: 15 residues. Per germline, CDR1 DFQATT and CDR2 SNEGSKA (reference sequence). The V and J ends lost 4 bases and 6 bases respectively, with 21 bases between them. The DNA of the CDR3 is TGCAGTGCTATTCAGAGGACAGACCGAAGGGCTGAAGCTTTCTTT. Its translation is CSAIQRTDRRAEAFF.

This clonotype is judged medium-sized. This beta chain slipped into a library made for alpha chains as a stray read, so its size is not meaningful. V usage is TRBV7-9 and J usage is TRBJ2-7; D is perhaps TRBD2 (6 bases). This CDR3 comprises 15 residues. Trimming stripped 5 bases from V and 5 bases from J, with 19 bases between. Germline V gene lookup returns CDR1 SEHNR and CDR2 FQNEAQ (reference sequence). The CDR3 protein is CASSTSGGGTHEQYF. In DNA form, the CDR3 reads TGTGCCAGCAGCACCAGCGGTGGAGGGACCCACGAGCAGTACTTC.

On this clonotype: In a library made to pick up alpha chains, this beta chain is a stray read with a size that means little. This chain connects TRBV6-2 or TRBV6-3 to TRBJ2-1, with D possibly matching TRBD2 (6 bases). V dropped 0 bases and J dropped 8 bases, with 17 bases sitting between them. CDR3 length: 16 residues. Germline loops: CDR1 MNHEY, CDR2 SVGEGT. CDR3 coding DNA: TGTGCCAGCAGTTACTCGATTAGATCCGGGAGCTATGAGCAGTTCTTC. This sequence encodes CASSYSIRSGSYEQFF.

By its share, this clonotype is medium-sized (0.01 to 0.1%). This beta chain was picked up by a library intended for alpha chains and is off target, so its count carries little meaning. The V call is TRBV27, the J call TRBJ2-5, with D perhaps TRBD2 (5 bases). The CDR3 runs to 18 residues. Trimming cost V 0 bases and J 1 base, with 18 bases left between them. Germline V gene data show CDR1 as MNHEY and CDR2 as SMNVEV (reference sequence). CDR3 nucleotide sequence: TGTGCCAGCAGTTTATCGGCTAGCTCTTCGCCGGGCCAAGAGACCCAGTACTTC. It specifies CASSLSASSSPGQETQYF.

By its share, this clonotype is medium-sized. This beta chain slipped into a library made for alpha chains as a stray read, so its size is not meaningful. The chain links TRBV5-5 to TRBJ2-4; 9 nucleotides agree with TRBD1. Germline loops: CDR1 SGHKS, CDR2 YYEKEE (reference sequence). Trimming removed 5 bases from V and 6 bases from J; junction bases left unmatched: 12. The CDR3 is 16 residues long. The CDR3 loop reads CASSEPTGGAGNIQYF. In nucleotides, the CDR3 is TGTGCCAGCAGTGAACCAACAGGGGGCGCGGGAAACATTCAGTACTTC.

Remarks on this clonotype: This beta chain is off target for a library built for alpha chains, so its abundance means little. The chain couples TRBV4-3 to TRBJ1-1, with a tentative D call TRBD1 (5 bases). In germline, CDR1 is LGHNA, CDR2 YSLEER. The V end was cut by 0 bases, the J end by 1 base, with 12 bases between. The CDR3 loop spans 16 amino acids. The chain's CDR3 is CASSQDPGRGNTEAFF. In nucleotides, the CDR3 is TGCGCCAGCAGCCAAGATCCGGGGCGGGGGAACACTGAAGCTTTCTTT.

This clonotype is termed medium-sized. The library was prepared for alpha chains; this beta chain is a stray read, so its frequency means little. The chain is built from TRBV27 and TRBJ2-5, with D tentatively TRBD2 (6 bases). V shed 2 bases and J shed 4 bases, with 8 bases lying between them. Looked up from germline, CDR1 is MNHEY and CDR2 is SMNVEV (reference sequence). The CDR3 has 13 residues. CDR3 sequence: CASSLGRGETQYF. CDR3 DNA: TGTGCCAGCAGTTTAGGGCGGGGAGAGACCCAGTACTTC.

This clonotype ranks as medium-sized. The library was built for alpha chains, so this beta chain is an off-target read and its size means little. CDR3 amino acids: CASSFRDRHYGYTF. The CDR3 coding sequence is TGTGCCAGCAGTTTTCGGGACAGACACTATGGCTACACCTTC. The chain recombines TRBV28 with TRBJ1-2; 7 positions match TRBD1. Germline CDR1 is MDHEN and CDR2 is SYDVKM. V dropped 3 bases and J dropped 3; count of bases not matched to a gene: 4. The CDR3 has 14 residues.

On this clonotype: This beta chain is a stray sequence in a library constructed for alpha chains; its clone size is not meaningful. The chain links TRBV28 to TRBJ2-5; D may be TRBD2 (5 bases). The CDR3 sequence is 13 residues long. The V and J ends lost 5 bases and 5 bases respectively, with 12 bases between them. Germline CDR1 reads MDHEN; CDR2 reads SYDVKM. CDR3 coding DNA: TGTGCCAGCAGTCCAAGAAGGAGGGAGACCCAGTACTTC. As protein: CASSPRRRETQYF.

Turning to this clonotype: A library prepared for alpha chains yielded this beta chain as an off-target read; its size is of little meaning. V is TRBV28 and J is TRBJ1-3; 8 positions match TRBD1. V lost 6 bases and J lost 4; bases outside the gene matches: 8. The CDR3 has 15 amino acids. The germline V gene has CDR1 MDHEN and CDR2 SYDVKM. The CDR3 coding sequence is TGTGCCAGCAGGGGATCGACAGGGGTCGGAAACACCATATATTTT. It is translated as CASRGSTGVGNTIYF.

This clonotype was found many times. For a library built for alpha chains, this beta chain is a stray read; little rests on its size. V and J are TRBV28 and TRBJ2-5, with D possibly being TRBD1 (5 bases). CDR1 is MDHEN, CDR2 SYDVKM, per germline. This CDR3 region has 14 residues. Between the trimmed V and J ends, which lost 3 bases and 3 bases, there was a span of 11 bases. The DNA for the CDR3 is TGTGCCAGCAGTTTGATACAGGCAAAAGAGACCCAGTACTTC. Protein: CASSLIQAKETQYF.

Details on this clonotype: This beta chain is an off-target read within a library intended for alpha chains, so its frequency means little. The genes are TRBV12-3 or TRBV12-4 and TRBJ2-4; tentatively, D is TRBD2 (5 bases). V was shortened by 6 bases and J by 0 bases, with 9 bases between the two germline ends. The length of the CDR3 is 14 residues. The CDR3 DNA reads TGTGCCAGCAGCATTGCGGGAGCCAAAAACATTCAGTACTTC. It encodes CASSIAGAKNIQYF.

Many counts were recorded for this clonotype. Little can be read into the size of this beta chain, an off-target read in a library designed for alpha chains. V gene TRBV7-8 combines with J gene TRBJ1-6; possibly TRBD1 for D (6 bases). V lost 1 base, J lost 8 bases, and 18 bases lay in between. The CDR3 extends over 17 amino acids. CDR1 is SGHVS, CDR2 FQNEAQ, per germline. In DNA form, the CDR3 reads TGTGCCAGCAGCTTAGGGGCCCGGACAGCCCGGGATTCACCCCTCCACTTT. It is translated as CASSLGARTARDSPLHF.

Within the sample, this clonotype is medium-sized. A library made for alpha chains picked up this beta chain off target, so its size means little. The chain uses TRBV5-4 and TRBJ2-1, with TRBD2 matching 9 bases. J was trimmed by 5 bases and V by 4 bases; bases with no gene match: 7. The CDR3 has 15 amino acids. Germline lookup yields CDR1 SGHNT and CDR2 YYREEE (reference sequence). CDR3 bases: TGTGCCAGCAGCGCCGGGACTAGCTATAACAATGAGCAGTTCTTC. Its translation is CASSAGTSYNNEQFF.

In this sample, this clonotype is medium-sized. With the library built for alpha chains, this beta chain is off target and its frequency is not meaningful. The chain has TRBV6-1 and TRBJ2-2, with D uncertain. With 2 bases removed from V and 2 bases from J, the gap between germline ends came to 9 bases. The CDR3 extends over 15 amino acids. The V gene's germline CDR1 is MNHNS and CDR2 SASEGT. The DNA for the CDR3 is TGTGCCAGCAGTGAAAGGGCTTTTAACACCGGGGAGCTGTTTTTT. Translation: CASSERAFNTGELFF.

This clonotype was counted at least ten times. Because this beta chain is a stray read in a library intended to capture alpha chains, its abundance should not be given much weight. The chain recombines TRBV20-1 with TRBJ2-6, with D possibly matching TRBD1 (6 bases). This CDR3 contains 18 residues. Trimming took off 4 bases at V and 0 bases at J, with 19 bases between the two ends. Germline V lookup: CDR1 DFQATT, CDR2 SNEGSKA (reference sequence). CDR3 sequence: CSATSQGSFLSGANVLTF. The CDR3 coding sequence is TGCAGTGCTACTAGTCAGGGGTCGTTCCTCTCTGGGGCCAACGTCCTGACTTTC.

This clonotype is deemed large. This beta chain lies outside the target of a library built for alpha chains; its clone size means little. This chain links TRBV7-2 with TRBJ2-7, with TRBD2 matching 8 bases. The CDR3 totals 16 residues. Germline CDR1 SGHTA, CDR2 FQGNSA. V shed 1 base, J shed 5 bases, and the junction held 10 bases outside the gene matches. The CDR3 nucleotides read TGTGCCAGCAGCTTAGGGGCCCGGGGGGGCCCCCACGAGCAGTACTTC. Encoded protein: CASSLGARGGPHEQYF. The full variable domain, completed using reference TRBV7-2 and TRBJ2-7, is GAGVSQSPSNKVTEKGKDVELRCDPISGHTALYWYRQSLGQGLEFLIYFQGNSAPDKSGLPSDRFSAERTGGSVSTLTIQRTQQEDSAVYLCASSLGARGGPHEQYFGPGTRLTVT.

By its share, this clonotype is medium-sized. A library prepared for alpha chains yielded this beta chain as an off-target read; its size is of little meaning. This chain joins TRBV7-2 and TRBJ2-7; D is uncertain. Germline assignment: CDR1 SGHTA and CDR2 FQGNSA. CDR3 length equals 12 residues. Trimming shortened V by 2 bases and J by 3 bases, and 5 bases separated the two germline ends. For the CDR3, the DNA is TGTGCCAGCAGCTTATTTGGCTACGAGCAGTACTTC. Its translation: CASSLFGYEQYF.

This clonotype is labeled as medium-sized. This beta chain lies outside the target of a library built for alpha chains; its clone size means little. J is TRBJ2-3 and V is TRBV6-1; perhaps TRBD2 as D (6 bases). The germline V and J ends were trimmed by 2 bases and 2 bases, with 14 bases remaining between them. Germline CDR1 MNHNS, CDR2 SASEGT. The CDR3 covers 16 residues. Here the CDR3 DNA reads TGTGCCAGCAGTGAATATAGGAGGGGATACACAGATACGCAGTATTTT. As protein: CASSEYRRGYTDTQYF.

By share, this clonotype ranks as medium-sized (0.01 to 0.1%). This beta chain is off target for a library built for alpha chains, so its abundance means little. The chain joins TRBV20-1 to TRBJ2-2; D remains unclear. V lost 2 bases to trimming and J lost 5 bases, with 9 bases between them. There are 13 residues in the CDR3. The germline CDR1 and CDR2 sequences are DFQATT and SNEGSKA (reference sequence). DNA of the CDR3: TGCAGTGCTAGACCCCAACAGACCGGGGAGCTGTTTTTT. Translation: CSARPQQTGELFF.

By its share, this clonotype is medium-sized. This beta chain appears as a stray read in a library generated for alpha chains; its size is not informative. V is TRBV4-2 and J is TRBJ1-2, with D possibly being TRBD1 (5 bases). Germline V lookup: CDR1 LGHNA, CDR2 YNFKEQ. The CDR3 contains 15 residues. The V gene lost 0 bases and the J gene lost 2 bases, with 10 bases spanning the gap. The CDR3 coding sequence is TGTGCCAGCAGCCAAGAGGACCGGGGGAACTATGGCTACACCTTC. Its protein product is CASSQEDRGNYGYTF.

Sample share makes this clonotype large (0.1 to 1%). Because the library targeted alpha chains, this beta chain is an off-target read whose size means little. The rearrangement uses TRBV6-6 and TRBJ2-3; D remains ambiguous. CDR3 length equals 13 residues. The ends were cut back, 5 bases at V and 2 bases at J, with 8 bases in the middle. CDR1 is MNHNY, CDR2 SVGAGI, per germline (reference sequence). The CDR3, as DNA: TGTGCCAGCAGTACTGAGGCCACAGATACGCAGTATTTT. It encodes CASSTEATDTQYF.